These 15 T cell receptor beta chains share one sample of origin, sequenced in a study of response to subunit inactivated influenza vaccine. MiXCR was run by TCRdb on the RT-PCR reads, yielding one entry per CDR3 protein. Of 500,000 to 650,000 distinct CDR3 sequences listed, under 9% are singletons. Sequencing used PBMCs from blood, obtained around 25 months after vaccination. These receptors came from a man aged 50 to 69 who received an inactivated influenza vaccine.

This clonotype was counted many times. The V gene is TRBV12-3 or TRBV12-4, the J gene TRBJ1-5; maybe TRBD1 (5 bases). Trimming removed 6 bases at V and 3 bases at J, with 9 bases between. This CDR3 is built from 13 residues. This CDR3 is CASSGTINQPQHF. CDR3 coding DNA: TGTGCCAGCAGCGGGACCATCAATCAGCCCCAGCATTTT.

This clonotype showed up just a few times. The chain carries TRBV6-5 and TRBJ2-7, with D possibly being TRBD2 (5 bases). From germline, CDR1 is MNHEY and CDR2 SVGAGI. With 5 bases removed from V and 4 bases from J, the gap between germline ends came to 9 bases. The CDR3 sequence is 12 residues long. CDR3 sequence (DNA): TGTGCCAGCAGTGACCGGGATTACGAGCAGTACTTC. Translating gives CASSDRDYEQYF.

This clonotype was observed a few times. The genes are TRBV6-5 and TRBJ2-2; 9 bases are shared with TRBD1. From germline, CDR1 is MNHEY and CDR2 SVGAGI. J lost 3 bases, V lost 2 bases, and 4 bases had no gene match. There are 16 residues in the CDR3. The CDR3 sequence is CASSYARTGDTGELFF. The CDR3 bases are TGTGCCAGCAGTTACGCCAGGACAGGGGACACCGGGGAGCTGTTTTTT.

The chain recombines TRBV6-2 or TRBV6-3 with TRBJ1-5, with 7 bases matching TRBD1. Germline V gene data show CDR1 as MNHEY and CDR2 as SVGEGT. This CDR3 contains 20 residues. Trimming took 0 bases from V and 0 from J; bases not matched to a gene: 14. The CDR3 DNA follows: TGTGCCAGCAGTTACTCGGCGCCCGGGACAGCTTCTTATAGCAATCAGCCCCAGCATTTT. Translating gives CASSYSAPGTASYSNQPQHF.

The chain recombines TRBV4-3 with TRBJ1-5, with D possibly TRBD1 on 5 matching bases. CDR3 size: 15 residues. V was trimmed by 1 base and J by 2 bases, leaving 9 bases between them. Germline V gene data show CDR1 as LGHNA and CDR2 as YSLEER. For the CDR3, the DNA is TGCGCCAGCAGCCAAGCGGAGGGGCGCAATCAGCCCCAGCATTTT. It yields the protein CASSQAEGRNQPQHF.

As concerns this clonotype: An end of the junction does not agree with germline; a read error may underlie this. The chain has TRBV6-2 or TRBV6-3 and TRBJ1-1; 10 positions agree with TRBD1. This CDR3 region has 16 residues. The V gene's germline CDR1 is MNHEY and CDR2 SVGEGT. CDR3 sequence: CASRPGQGIFNTVAFF. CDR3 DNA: TGTGCCAGCAGACCGGGACAGGGGATTTTTAACACTGTAGCTTTCTTT.

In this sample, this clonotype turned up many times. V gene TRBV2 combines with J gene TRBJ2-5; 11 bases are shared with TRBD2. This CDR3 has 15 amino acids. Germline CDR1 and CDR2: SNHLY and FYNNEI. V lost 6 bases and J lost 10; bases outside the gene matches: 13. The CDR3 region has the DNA TGTGCCAGCAGAGCCGGGACTAGCGGAAGAGGGGACCAGTACTTC. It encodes CASRAGTSGRGDQYF.

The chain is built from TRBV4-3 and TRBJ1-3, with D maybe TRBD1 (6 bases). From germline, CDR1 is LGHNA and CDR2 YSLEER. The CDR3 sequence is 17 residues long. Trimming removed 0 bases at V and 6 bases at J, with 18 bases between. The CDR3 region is CASSQEYQDRWENTIYF. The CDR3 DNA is TGCGCCAGCAGCCAAGAATACCAGGACAGATGGGAAAACACCATATATTTT.

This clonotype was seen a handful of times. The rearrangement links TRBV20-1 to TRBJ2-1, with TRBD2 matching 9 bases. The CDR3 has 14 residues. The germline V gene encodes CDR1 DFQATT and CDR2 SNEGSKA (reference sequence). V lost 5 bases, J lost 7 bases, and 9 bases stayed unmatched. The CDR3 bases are TGCAGTGCTTGGGGTGGGACTAGCCTTAATGAGCAGTTCTTC. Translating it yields CSAWGGTSLNEQFF.

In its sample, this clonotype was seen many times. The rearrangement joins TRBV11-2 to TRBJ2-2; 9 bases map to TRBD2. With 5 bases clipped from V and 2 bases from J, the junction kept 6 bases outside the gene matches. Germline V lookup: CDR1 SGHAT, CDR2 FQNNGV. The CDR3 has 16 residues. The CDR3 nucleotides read TGTGCCAGCAGCCCCGCGGGGGGGATTAACACCGGGGAGCTGTTTTTT. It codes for CASSPAGGINTGELFF.

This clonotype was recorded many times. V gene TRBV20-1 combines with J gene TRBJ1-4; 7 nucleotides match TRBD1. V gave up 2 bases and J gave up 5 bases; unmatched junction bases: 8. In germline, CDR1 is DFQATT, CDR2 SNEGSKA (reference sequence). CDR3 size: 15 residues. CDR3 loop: CSARSWTGRNEKLFF. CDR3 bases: TGCAGTGCTAGAAGCTGGACAGGACGGAATGAAAAACTGTTTTTT.

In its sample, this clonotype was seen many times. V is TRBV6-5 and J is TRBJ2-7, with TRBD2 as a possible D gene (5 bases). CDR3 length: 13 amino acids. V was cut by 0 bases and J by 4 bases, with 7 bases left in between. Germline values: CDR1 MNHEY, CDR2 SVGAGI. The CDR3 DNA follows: TGTGCCAGCAGTTACTCAGAGGGTTACGAGCAGTACTTC. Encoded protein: CASSYSEGYEQYF.

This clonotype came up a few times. The CDR3 region has the DNA TGTGCCAGCAGTTATCCCCGTTCTCGCACCTACGAGCAGTACTTC. It yields the protein CASSYPRSRTYEQYF. The chain is built from TRBV28 and TRBJ2-7; D uncertain. Germline-derived CDR1 and CDR2 are MDHEN and SYDVKM. Trimming took 4 bases from V and 2 from J, leaving 15 bases between them. The CDR3 loop spans 15 amino acids.

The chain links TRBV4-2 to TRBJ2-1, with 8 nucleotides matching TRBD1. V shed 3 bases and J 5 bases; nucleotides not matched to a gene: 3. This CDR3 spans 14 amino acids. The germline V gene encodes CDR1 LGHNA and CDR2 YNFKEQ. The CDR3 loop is CASSHKTGDNEQFF. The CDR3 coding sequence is TGTGCCAGCAGCCACAAGACAGGGGACAATGAGCAGTTCTTC.

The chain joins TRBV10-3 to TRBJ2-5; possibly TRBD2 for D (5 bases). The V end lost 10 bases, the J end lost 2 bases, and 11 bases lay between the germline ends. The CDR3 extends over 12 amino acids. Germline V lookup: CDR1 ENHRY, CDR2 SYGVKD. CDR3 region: CATAGGQETQYF. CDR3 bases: TGTGCCACCGCGGGCGGACAAGAGACCCAGTACTTC.